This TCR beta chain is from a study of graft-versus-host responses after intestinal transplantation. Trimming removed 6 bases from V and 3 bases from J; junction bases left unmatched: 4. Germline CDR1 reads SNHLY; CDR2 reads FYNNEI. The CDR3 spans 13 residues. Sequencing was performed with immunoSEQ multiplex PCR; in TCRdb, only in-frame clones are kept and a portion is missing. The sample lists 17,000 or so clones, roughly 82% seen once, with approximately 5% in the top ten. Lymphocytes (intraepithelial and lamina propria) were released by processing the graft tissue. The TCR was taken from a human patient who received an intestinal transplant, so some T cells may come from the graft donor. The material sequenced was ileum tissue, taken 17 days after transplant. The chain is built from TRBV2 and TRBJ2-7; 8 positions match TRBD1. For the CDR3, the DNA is TGTGCCAGCAGGGGACAGGATTACTACGAGCAGTACTTC. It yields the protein CASRGQDYYEQYF.